This T cell receptor beta chain was profiled in a study of glioma-infiltrating T cells after dendritic cell vaccination (dated by TCRdb to the mid-2010s). For the study in its entirety: Of the 15 or so glioblastoma patients in the cohort, all drawn from Phase I and II dendritic cell vaccination trials, 9 were newly diagnosed and 6 had recurrent disease. Patients received autologous tumor lysate-pulsed dendritic cell vaccination between about 2003 and 2012. Three intradermal dendritic cell vaccine injections were administered to patients at biweekly intervals in the arm below the axilla. Deep sequencing of TCR beta CDR3 regions was used to quantify tumor-infiltrating lymphocyte content and compare tumor and blood repertoires in dendritic cell-vaccinated glioblastoma patients. Survival after dendritic cell vaccination was correlated with TCR sequencing metrics, including TIL content and tumor-blood repertoire overlap. The vaccine consisted of monocyte-derived dendritic cells cultured about 7 days with IL-4 and GM-CSF, then pulsed overnight with autologous tumor lysate.

The junction shows trimming of 5 bases on V and 8 bases on J, and the gene matches do not reach 6 bases of it. Sequences MNHEY (CDR1) and SMNVEV (CDR2) are obtained from the germline V gene (reference sequence). Spanning cysteine to phenylalanine, the CDR3 consists of 13 amino acids. Left in the record is the CDR3 DNA by itself, 39 bases read in frame from the first base. About this clone itself: Its antigen is currently not known. Per-base qualities were not stored, and no clone one base away is much larger.

Patients were selected for having adequate residual fresh-frozen tumor tissue and more than two years of available survival data. Molecular status otherwise varied across the glioblastoma patients, but none of them carried an isocitrate dehydrogenase mutation. PBMC were collected before vaccination, two weeks after the third vaccination, and at tumor progression if tumor progression occurred. Genomic DNA was extracted with the Qiagen DNeasy Blood extraction Kit. The paper as a whole reports these results and caveats: The cohort was small and heterogeneous, only a few patients had full blood and tumor sets, and even fewer had initial-recurrent tumor pairs. TCR clonality showed no direct relationship with survival, which suggests that a diverse polyclonal response may matter. After dendritic cell vaccination, a higher estimated pretreatment TIL content predicted longer time to progression and longer overall survival. The three-group TCR overlap response model was described as speculative and requiring prospective validation.

TCRB CDR3 regions were amplified from roughly 1.8 ug genomic DNA, or all available DNA if less, using the immunoSEQ assay. Multiplex PCR used 60 forward primers for TCR V beta segments and 13 reverse primers for J beta segments. To estimate the number of reads per starting template, synthetic control templates were added to each sample at limiting dilution. The Illumina HiSeq System generated sequencing reads of 87 bp. On the authors' methods: PCR and sequencing errors were removed by merging closely related sequences with a nearest neighbor algorithm. TCR overlap was defined as the percentage of unique tumor TCR beta sequences that were also present in the same patient's peripheral blood. TCRdb provides this immuneACCESS table in a form limited to in-frame rearrangements. Some clones are lacking; in checked studies, under half of them reflect an unresolved V gene, and why the rest are absent is not known. The V and J calls and the clone size are those of that table, but D and trimming were determined from the DNA. The table for this sample lists under 100,000 clones; about 85% of them were counted only once. The top ten constitute around 2.9% of the sample.

The rearrangement combines TRBV27 with TRBJ1-2; 9 nucleotides in the junction match TRBD1. This TCR was recovered from a human donor with glioblastoma. The material sequenced was blood, taken before dendritic cell vaccination. The bases read TGTGCCAGCAGTCGGCGGACAGGGGAAGGCTACACCTTC. It encodes CASSRRTGEGYTF.